These 22 T cell receptor beta chains were all obtained from the same sample, sequenced in a study of cytomegalovirus exposure and HLA in healthy donors (dated by TCRdb to about 2017). Library creation used the immunoSEQ multiplex PCR assay. For the multiplex PCR, a mixture combining 60 forward primers for TCR Vbeta segments and 13 reverse primers for TCR Jbeta segments was used. The source is immuneACCESS, and TCRdb retained only in-frame sequences with V and J called. Part of the clones is not carried over; for the studies checked, unresolved V genes explain less than half of this, and the remainder is unexplained. For this sample the table gives 160,000 or so clones, of which around 80% were detected only once. The ten most abundant clones make up approximately 2.3% of the sample. The sequencing sample was made of PBMCs. Every receptor here comes from a female donor in good health and CMV-seronegative.

J is TRBJ2-3 and V is TRBV4-3; D not resolved. Germline V lookup: CDR1 LGHNA, CDR2 YSLEER. Trimming left V 4 bases short and J 6 bases short, with 20 bases between. The length of the CDR3 is 16 residues. Written as DNA, the CDR3 is TGCGCCAGCAGCCGCCAGCCCGGGTATTCATCGGATACGCAGTATTTT. It is translated as CASSRQPGYSSDTQYF.

This clone was observed a handful of times. CDR3 bases: TGTGCCAGCAGTCCTAGACAGGGTACAGATACGCAGTATTTT. Protein: CASSPRQGTDTQYF. This rearrangement joins TRBV27 to TRBJ2-3; 7 nucleotides agree with TRBD1. The CDR3 runs to 14 residues. Germline CDR1 reads MNHEY; CDR2 reads SMNVEV (reference sequence). V lost 5 bases to trimming and J lost 3 bases; unmatched junction nucleotides: 5.

The rearrangement uses TRBV30 and TRBJ2-3, with 11 bases that match TRBD2. Trimming at V came to 5 bases and at J to 1 base, leaving 17 bases not matched to a gene. The germline gives CDR1 GTSNPN, CDR2 SVGIG (reference sequence). The CDR3 is made up of 19 amino acids. CDR3 bases: TGTGCCTGGGGAGTCCTTACCCCGGGACTAGCGGCCCGCACAGATACGCAGTATTTT. It yields the protein CAWGVLTPGLAARTDTQYF.

The chain uses TRBV19 and TRBJ2-2; D unresolved. Germline values: CDR1 LNHDA, CDR2 SQIVND (reference sequence). Trimming shortened V by 3 bases and J by 0 bases, and 11 bases separated the two germline ends. The CDR3 spans 16 residues. The CDR3, as DNA: TGTGCCAGTAGTATCGTACACACCGCGAACACCGGGGAGCTGTTTTTT. As protein: CASSIVHTANTGELFF.

The chain joins TRBV28 to TRBJ1-4; D not certain. Germline values: CDR1 MDHEN, CDR2 SYDVKM. CDR3 length: 12 amino acids. V was shortened by 6 bases and J by 7 bases, with 9 bases between the two germline ends. The CDR3 nucleotides are TGTGCCAGCAGCCCCGTTTCTGAAAAACTGTTTTTT. Residues: CASSPVSEKLFF. The whole variable domain, remainder taken from reference TRBV28 and TRBJ1-4, is DVKVTQSSRYLVKRTGEKVFLECVQDMDHENMFWYRQDPGLGLRLIYFSYDVKMKEKGDIPEGYSVSREKKERFSLILESASTNQTSMYLCASSPVSEKLFFGSGTQLSVL.

The rearrangement links TRBV4-3 to TRBJ2-7, with 7 positions matching TRBD1. Per germline, CDR1 LGHNA and CDR2 YSLEER. Unmatched junction bases numbered 7, after V lost 0 bases and J lost 2 bases. The CDR3 is 16 amino acids. The CDR3 protein is CASSQDPTGWPYEQYF. Here the CDR3 DNA reads TGCGCCAGCAGCCAAGATCCGACAGGGTGGCCCTACGAGCAGTACTTC.

This chain uses TRBV7-8 with TRBJ1-5; TRBD1 aligns across 7 bases. Per germline, CDR1 SGHVS and CDR2 FQNEAQ. The CDR3 has 19 residues. The V segment lost 0 bases and the J segment 0 bases; nucleotides outside the gene matches: 11. The CDR3 coding sequence is TGTGCCAGCAGCTTAGCAGGGGGACCGGGACAGTATAGCAATCAGCCCCAGCATTTT. It is translated as CASSLAGGPGQYSNQPQHF.

The chain joins TRBV27 to TRBJ1-5; 9 bases are shared with TRBD1. The CDR3 spans 19 residues. Losses at the gene ends were 5 bases for V and 0 bases for J; bases not matched to a gene: 14. Germline CDR1 and CDR2: MNHEY and SMNVEV (reference sequence). The CDR3 loop is CASSPLETGGPYSNQPQHF. The CDR3, as DNA: TGTGCCAGCAGTCCTCTCGAAACAGGGGGCCCTTATAGCAATCAGCCCCAGCATTTT.

The CDR3 region is CASSLLLTSGVSTDTQYF. The CDR3 nucleotides are TGTGCCAGCAGTTTACTGTTGACTAGCGGGGTTAGCACAGATACGCAGTATTTT. The chain has TRBV27 and TRBJ2-3; 11 bases map to TRBD2. Germline V gives CDR1 MNHEY, CDR2 SMNVEV (reference sequence). The CDR3 length is 18 residues. The V gene end was trimmed by 2 bases and the J gene end by 0 bases; junction bases not matched to a gene: 7.

This clone has more than one count but fewer than ten. The rearrangement links TRBV7-9 to TRBJ1-1, with D possibly being TRBD1 (5 bases). The germline V gene encodes CDR1 SEHNR and CDR2 FQNEAQ (reference sequence). The CDR3 is 14 residues long. V shed 3 bases and J shed 4 bases, with 12 bases lying between them. CDR3 nucleotide sequence: TGTGCCAGCAGCTTCGACAACGGGGGCACTGAAGCTTTCTTT. Protein product: CASSFDNGGTEAFF.

CDR3 sequence: CASNTPYNTEAFF. The DNA of the CDR3 is TGTGCCAGTAATACGCCCTATAACACTGAAGCTTTCTTT. This sequence joins TRBV19 and TRBJ1-1; D is uncertain. Germline V gene sequence: CDR1 LNHDA, CDR2 SQIVND (reference sequence). The CDR3 extends over 13 amino acids. Trimming stripped 7 bases from V and 2 bases from J, with 11 bases between.

A few counts support this clone. The CDR3 bases are TGTGCCAGCAGTGAAGCTCTCAGGGGCGGCTACACCTTC. This sequence encodes CASSEALRGGYTF. The J gene is TRBJ1-2, the V gene TRBV6-1; a possible D gene is TRBD1 (6 bases). Trimming removed 0 bases from V and 8 bases from J, with 10 bases in between. The CDR3 is 13 amino acids. Germline assignment: CDR1 MNHNS and CDR2 SASEGT.

This chain uses TRBV10-3 with TRBJ2-1, with 7 bases fitting TRBD1. This CDR3 region has 16 residues. J lost 8 bases, V lost 2 bases, and 12 bases had no gene match. CDR1 is ENHRY and CDR2 is SYGVKD in the germline V gene. CDR3 coding DNA: TGTGCCATCAGTGAGCCGGGACAGACCACACACGATGAGCAGTTCTTC. Translating it yields CAISEPGQTTHDEQFF.

This clone was found a few times. The chain couples TRBV7-9 to TRBJ1-2; D gene uncertain. The germline V gene has CDR1 SEHNR and CDR2 FQNEAQ (reference sequence). The CDR3 is 13 amino acids. V lost 4 bases and J 0 bases, leaving 6 bases between the germline ends. In DNA form, the CDR3 reads TGTGCCAGCAGCTCCGACACTAACTATGGCTACACCTTC. Translation: CASSSDTNYGYTF.

As concerns this clone: In the same sample, other DNA sequences code for this CDR3. The chain combines TRBV6-5 with TRBJ1-5, with D perhaps TRBD1 (6 bases). Trimming removed 6 bases at V and 2 bases at J, with 14 bases between. Looked up from germline, CDR1 is MNHEY and CDR2 is SVGAGI. This CDR3 is built from 15 residues. The CDR3 loop reads CASSPGVGGNQPQHF. Here the CDR3 DNA reads TGTGCCAGCAGCCCAGGGGTTGGGGGCAATCAGCCCCAGCATTTT.

This clone was seen just once. This sequence joins TRBV7-2 and TRBJ1-2; D perhaps matches TRBD1 (6 bases). V was clipped by 5 bases and J by 2 bases, with 21 bases between them. The germline gives CDR1 SGHTA, CDR2 FQGNSA. There are 17 residues in the CDR3. The DNA of the CDR3 is TGTGCCAGCAGCGGCCGGGACACCGACTATGGCAACTATGGCTACACCTTC. This codes for CASSGRDTDYGNYGYTF.

This clone has just a few counts. This chain connects TRBV6-4 to TRBJ2-2; D gene ambiguous. The V gene lost 4 bases and the J gene lost 4 bases, with 7 bases spanning the gap. Looked up from germline, CDR1 is MRHNA and CDR2 is SNTAGT. This CDR3 contains 13 residues. The CDR3 spells CASSGLSTGELFF. The CDR3, as DNA: TGTGCCAGCAGTGGTCTGAGCACCGGGGAGCTGTTTTTT.

V and J are TRBV7-9 and TRBJ2-2; 8 positions match TRBD2. The germline CDR1 and CDR2 sequences are SEHNR and FQNEAQ (reference sequence). The CDR3 length is 17 residues. J was trimmed by 3 bases and V by 5 bases; bases with no gene match: 11. CDR3 nucleotides: TGTGCCAGCAGCCACCCCGGACTAGCCGGAGACACCGGGGAGCTGTTTTTT. Protein: CASSHPGLAGDTGELFF.

The chain uses TRBV27 and TRBJ2-7; 14 bases align to TRBD2. This CDR3 is 19 amino acids long. Losses at the gene ends were 4 bases for V and 5 bases for J; bases not matched to a gene: 16. Per germline, CDR1 MNHEY and CDR2 SMNVEV (reference sequence). The CDR3 is CASSSQTSGRVGRKHEQYF. The CDR3 nucleotides are TGTGCCAGCAGTTCCCAGACTAGCGGGAGGGTCGGTCGTAAACACGAGCAGTACTTC.

The gene calls are TRBV6-1 and TRBJ2-2, with D possibly being TRBD1 (6 bases). The CDR3 totals 13 residues. V lost 6 bases and J 4 bases, leaving 9 bases between the germline ends. Germline assignment: CDR1 MNHNS and CDR2 SASEGT. The CDR3 here is CASRQGPTGELFF. In DNA, the CDR3 is TGTGCCAGCAGGCAGGGGCCCACCGGGGAGCTGTTTTTT.

The chain employs TRBV5-1 and TRBJ2-4; D ambiguous. The CDR3 sequence is 14 residues long. Trimming removed 2 bases from V and 6 bases from J, with 12 bases in between. Looked up from germline, CDR1 is SGHRS and CDR2 is YFSETQ. The CDR3 spells CASSFSGSGNIQYF. As DNA, the CDR3 is TGCGCCAGCAGCTTTTCCGGGTCGGGAAACATTCAGTACTTC.

The J gene is TRBJ2-1, the V gene TRBV29-1; 7 bases map to TRBD2. V dropped 1 base and J dropped 2; count of bases not matched to a gene: 5. Germline lookup yields CDR1 SQVTM and CDR2 ANQGSEA. CDR3 length: 15 residues. The DNA of the CDR3 is TGCAGCGTTGAAGCGCCACTAGCGCCCTACAATGAGCAGTTCTTC. Protein product: CSVEAPLAPYNEQFF.